One sample yielded the 17 T cell receptor beta chains listed below, sequenced in a study of T cells in Graves' hyperthyroidism and ophthalmopathy (dated by TCRdb to between 2017 and 2020). To prepare the library, multiplex PCR was applied. TCRdb shows the sequencer as Illumina HiSeq 2000. The TCR beta CDR3 regions were amplified from the RNA transcripts. A first-round RT-PCR of the TCR CDR3 used the HTBI primer set with the Qiagen OneStep RT-PCR kit. TCRdb ran its own pipeline on the public reads, namely fastp trimming at Q25 and MiXCR clone calling, and kept in-frame beta chains. Merged by CDR3 protein, the rows form single entries marked with the most common genes and DNA. The sample table shows 100,000 to 140,000 distinct CDR3 sequences, and about 17% are seen once. The ten biggest clones cover 35% to 45% of the sample. Sequencing input: blood. The receptors derive from a woman aged 45 to 65 with Graves' hyperthyroidism.

This clonotype was detected ten times or more. V usage is TRBV20-1 and J usage is TRBJ1-1; D possibly corresponds to TRBD1 (5 bases). This CDR3 has 16 amino acids. Germline values: CDR1 DFQATT, CDR2 SNEGSKA (reference sequence). Trimming removed 3 bases at V and 3 bases at J, with 20 bases between. This CDR3 is CSASFVPGKPDTEAFF. The CDR3 nucleotides are TGCAGTGCTAGCTTTGTGCCAGGGAAGCCCGACACTGAAGCTTTCTTT.

This clonotype was picked up many times. This chain uses TRBV28 with TRBJ2-1; D is ambiguous. CDR1 and CDR2 from the germline V gene are MDHEN and SYDVKM. V was trimmed by 7 bases and J by 0 bases, leaving 13 bases between them. This CDR3 has 15 amino acids. CDR3 nucleotide sequence: TGTGCCAGCATCTACGGCAAAAGCTCCTACAATGAGCAGTTCTTC. Translation gives CASIYGKSSYNEQFF.

This clonotype showed up many times. The V call is TRBV28, the J call TRBJ2-1; the match to TRBD2 covers 11 bases. The CDR3 totals 18 residues. Germline CDR1 reads MDHEN; CDR2 reads SYDVKM. Trimming removed 1 base from V and 7 bases from J; junction bases left unmatched: 12. The CDR3 bases are TGTGCCAGCAGTTTATTCTCCTGGCTAGCGGGAGGTAGGAATGAGCAGTTCTTC. Translating gives CASSLFSWLAGGRNEQFF.

This clonotype has ten or more counts. The V gene is TRBV28, the J gene TRBJ2-5; TRBD2 matches at 8 bases. V gave up 5 bases and J gave up 5 bases; unmatched junction bases: 7. The CDR3 is 14 amino acids. CDR1 MDHEN and CDR2 SYDVKM come from the germline V gene. CDR3 nucleotides: TGTGCCAGCAGTGTCTTAGCGGGATCCGAGACCCAGTACTTC. This codes for CASSVLAGSETQYF.

There are many counts of this clonotype. The chain combines TRBV18 with TRBJ2-5; 7 positions match TRBD1. Germline-derived CDR1 and CDR2 are KGHSH and LQKENI. The CDR3 extends over 13 amino acids. V shed 3 bases and J 5 bases; nucleotides not matched to a gene: 3. The CDR3 reads CASSPSRGETQYF. CDR3 coding DNA: TGTGCCAGCTCACCCAGCAGGGGGGAGACCCAGTACTTC.

As for this clonotype: This likely comes from a read error, as the CDR3 has no conserved phenylalanine or tryptophan at its end. V is TRBV5-4 and J is TRBJ1-4; D is unclear. Germline CDR1 reads SGHNT; CDR2 reads YYREEE (reference sequence). The CDR3 sequence is 13 residues long. Trimming shortened V by 1 base and J by 3 bases, and 4 bases separated the two germline ends. The CDR3 nucleotides read TGTGCCAGCAGCTTGAGCCCTAATGAAAAACTGTTTTGT. Residues: CASSLSPNEKLFC.

This chain links TRBV11-2 with TRBJ1-2; D is unresolved. CDR3 length equals 15 residues. Germline loops: CDR1 SGHAT, CDR2 FQNNGV. Trimming stripped 5 bases from V and 3 bases from J, with 16 bases between. CDR3 residues: CASSQEQVTYYGYTF. The CDR3 DNA sequence: TGTGCCAGCAGCCAAGAGCAGGTGACCTACTATGGCTACACCTTC. Full variable domain (remainder filled in from reference TRBV11-2 and TRBJ1-2): EAGVAQSPRYKIIEKRQSVAFWCNPISGHATLYWYQQILGQGPKLLIQFQNNGVVDDSQLPKDRFSAERLKGVDSTLKIQPAKLEDSAVYLCASSQEQVTYYGYTFGSGTRLTVV.

This clonotype was recorded many times. The chain couples TRBV24-1 to TRBJ1-1, with unresolved D. Germline loops: CDR1 KGHDR, CDR2 SFDVKD. The ends were cut back, 2 bases at V and 5 bases at J, with 17 bases in the middle. The CDR3 loop spans 16 amino acids. CDR3 region: CATSDYGVTEGTEAFF. The CDR3 DNA follows: TGTGCCACCAGTGATTATGGTGTAACTGAGGGAACTGAAGCTTTCTTT.

This clonotype occurred many times. This chain links TRBV20-1 with TRBJ2-7; 13 bases align to TRBD2. The CDR3 is 14 residues long. From germline, CDR1 is DFQATT and CDR2 SNEGSKA (reference sequence). Trimming cost V 6 bases and J 2 bases; bases outside gene matches: 4. CDR3 in amino acids: CSARTSGSPYEQYF. The CDR3 DNA follows: TGCAGTGCCCGGACTAGCGGGAGTCCCTACGAGCAGTACTTC.

This clonotype was recorded at least ten times. Here the CDR3 DNA reads TGCAGTGCTAGGGAGACGGGGGAGTACGAGCAGTACTTC. Amino acid sequence: CSARETGEYEQYF. The chain links TRBV20-1 to TRBJ2-7; tentatively, D is TRBD2 (6 bases). CDR1 and CDR2 (germline): DFQATT, SNEGSKA (reference sequence). With 3 bases removed from V and 4 bases from J, the gap between germline ends came to 13 bases. This CDR3 is 13 amino acids long.

This clonotype was counted ten times or more. This chain connects TRBV6-4 to TRBJ2-4; TRBD1 might be the D (6 bases). This CDR3 has 14 residues. CDR1 and CDR2 from the germline V gene are MRHNA and SNTAGT. Trimming removed 2 bases from V and 7 bases from J, with 12 bases in between. The DNA of the CDR3 is TGTGCCAGCAGTGACCCGACAGGTGTGAACATTCAGTACTTC. Protein: CASSDPTGVNIQYF.

This clonotype was seen ten or more times. This chain joins TRBV28 and TRBJ2-2; D is unclear. The germline V gene encodes CDR1 MDHEN and CDR2 SYDVKM. V lost 6 bases and J lost 6, with 17 bases in between. This CDR3 is 15 amino acids long. CDR3 sequence reads: CASRLESPAAGELFF. The CDR3, as DNA: TGTGCCAGCAGATTAGAATCCCCCGCGGCCGGGGAGCTGTTTTTT.

This clonotype came up many times. V usage is TRBV20-1 and J usage is TRBJ2-1; D possibly corresponds to TRBD2 (6 bases). CDR1 is DFQATT and CDR2 is SNEGSKA in the germline V gene (reference sequence). This CDR3 is built from 12 residues. Trimming shortened V by 6 bases and J by 5 bases, and 11 bases separated the two germline ends. The CDR3 region is CSARTTDNEQFF. Written as DNA, the CDR3 is TGCAGTGCGAGGACTACCGACAATGAGCAGTTCTTC.

The rearrangement joins TRBV2 to TRBJ2-7, with 12 bases that match TRBD2. V lost 4 bases, J lost 2 bases, and 3 bases stayed unmatched. This CDR3 contains 15 residues. Per the germline V gene, CDR1 is SNHLY and CDR2 is FYNNEI. CDR3 sequence: CASSGWTSGTYEQYF. CDR3 DNA sequence: TGTGCCAGCAGTGGGTGGACTAGCGGGACCTACGAGCAGTACTTC.

Ten or more counts support this clonotype. The chain couples TRBV28 to TRBJ2-7; 9 nucleotides line up with TRBD1. V was clipped by 6 bases and J by 2 bases; unmatched bases: 11. Germline V gene sequence: CDR1 MDHEN, CDR2 SYDVKM. The CDR3 has 16 residues. The CDR3 spells CASSPTGTGNTYEQYF. The CDR3 DNA reads TGTGCCAGCAGCCCCACCGGGACAGGGAATACCTACGAGCAGTACTTC.

J is TRBJ2-1 and V is TRBV20-1, with 10 bases lining up with TRBD2. Looked up from germline, CDR1 is DFQATT and CDR2 is SNEGSKA (reference sequence). V lost 0 bases and J lost 16; bases outside the gene matches: 18. The CDR3 consists of 16 residues. The CDR3: CSARDRRASGGLELFF. In nucleotides, the CDR3 is TGCAGTGCTAGAGATCGACGGGCTAGCGGGGGCCTGGAGCTTTTCTTC.

This clonotype appeared many times. V usage is TRBV7-2 and J usage is TRBJ1-5; D remains ambiguous. The germline V and J ends were trimmed by 5 bases and 0 bases, with 23 bases remaining between them. Germline values: CDR1 SGHTA, CDR2 FQGNSA. The CDR3 totals 19 residues. The DNA for the CDR3 is TGTGCCAGCAGCCCAACCCTAACCCCCTGGACCGATAGCAATCAGCCCCAGCATTTT. Protein: CASSPTLTPWTDSNQPQHF.